The rows below give T cell receptor beta chains drawn from one sample of a study of T cell repertoires in cytomegalovirus infection. TCRdb analysed the reads with MiXCR anew, one entry per CDR3 protein. The table lists some 100,000 distinct CDR3 sequences, 20% to 25% of them singletons, with about two fifths in the top ten. Sequencing input: CD8+ T cells from PBMCs. These receptors were taken from a human donor in good health (CMV status not recorded). Some clones in this sample may be carry-over from other donors' samples. Each CDR3 is given with its conserved first and last residue. The D gene is left open where the match is weak.

NA,TRBV7-9,TRBJ1-1,CASSSGAEAFF
TRBD1,TRBV20-1,TRBJ1-5,CSVPDRGRSNQPQHF
NA,TRBV3-1,TRBJ2-3,CASSQERGDTQYF
NA,TRBV29-1,TRBJ2-2,CSVESEKGGRTGELFF
TRBD2,TRBV6-1,TRBJ2-2,CASRAGTRDTGELFF
TRBD1,TRBV12-5,TRBJ2-7,CASGPGTGYEQYF
NA,TRBV7-8,TRBJ1-1,CASSMYLGGGNTEAFF
TRBD1,TRBV28,TRBJ1-2,CASSFFDRANYGYTF
TRBD1,TRBV13,TRBJ1-4,CASSIRQGNREKLFF
NA,TRBV18,TRBJ2-7,CASSPSSGGTASYEQYF
NA,TRBV11-2,TRBJ2-2,CASSFTFSGGRWGSGELFF
TRBD2,TRBV7-8,TRBJ2-7,CASSSSGRLDEQYF
TRBD2,TRBV5-6,TRBJ2-3,CASSLVGTSGASPFTDTQYF
NA,TRBV28,TRBJ2-7,CASSGGDSSYEQYF
NA,TRBV7-9,TRBJ2-7,CASSLIGQGYEQYF
TRBD1,TRBV7-2,TRBJ1-3,CASSPGQVHSGNTIYF
TRBD2,TRBV4-1,TRBJ2-2,CASSHTSGPDLELFF
NA,TRBV6-2/TRBV6-3,TRBJ2-1,CASSYSSVGDNEQFF
TRBD1,TRBV30,TRBJ1-1,CAWSDRASEAFF
NA,TRBV28,TRBJ2-7,CASQIGVWTYEQYF
TRBD1,TRBV27,TRBJ1-2,CASRTQGANYGYTF
TRBD1,TRBV28,TRBJ2-7,CASSFGTAYEQYF
TRBD2,TRBV7-8,TRBJ2-1,CASSQVLTGGYNEQFF
NA,TRBV7-9,TRBJ2-7,CATEAGTSTYEQYF
NA,TRBV28,TRBJ2-6,CASSFGASYSGANVLTF
NA,TRBV29-1,TRBJ1-2,CSVEDLVPEAGGYTF
NA,TRBV19,TRBJ2-7,CASSIGGGWSYEQYF
TRBD2,TRBV20-1,TRBJ2-7,CSARDLASGSYEQYF
NA,TRBV6-5,TRBJ2-3,CASSFYFTDTQYF
NA,TRBV19,TRBJ1-1,CASALAEGTEAFF
NA,TRBV6-2/TRBV6-3,TRBJ2-7,CASSYPGYEQYF
NA,TRBV4-3,TRBJ1-5,CASSQPMGLQNQPQHF
NA,TRBV12-3/TRBV12-4,TRBJ2-3,CASSFLGGVPDTQYF
TRBD2,TRBV20-1,TRBJ2-1,CSATSGGDNEQFF
TRBD1,TRBV4-1,TRBJ2-7,CASSQHGTGTGLTYEQYF
TRBD2,TRBV7-6,TRBJ2-3,CASSGGLAGGEYTQYF
TRBD1,TRBV20-1,TRBJ2-2,CSARGRDSLTGELFF
TRBD2,TRBV20-1,TRBJ2-7,CSARGLAEAYEQYF
TRBD1,TRBV2,TRBJ2-7,CASSDYDRGITYEQYF
NA,TRBV30,TRBJ2-5,CAWSVGFGETQYF
TRBD2,TRBV7-2,TRBJ2-2,CASSSRLATGELFF
TRBD2,TRBV7-6,TRBJ2-5,CASSPVRGGEETQYF
NA,TRBV12-5,TRBJ2-2,CASGSSVAGELFF
TRBD2,TRBV6-1,TRBJ2-2,CASSRRGAGGPLLNTGELFF
TRBD1,TRBV20-1,TRBJ2-3,CSARGYRDSADTQYF
TRBD1,TRBV7-2,TRBJ2-5,CASRSQLGGEETQYF
TRBD2,TRBV29-1,TRBJ2-7,CSVEFGTSGDSYEQYF
TRBD1,TRBV12-3/TRBV12-4,TRBJ1-1,CATDRERVTEAFF
NA,TRBV11-3,TRBJ2-3,CASSPEAGFGPDTQYF
NA,TRBV12-3/TRBV12-4,TRBJ2-7,CASSLPGEQYF